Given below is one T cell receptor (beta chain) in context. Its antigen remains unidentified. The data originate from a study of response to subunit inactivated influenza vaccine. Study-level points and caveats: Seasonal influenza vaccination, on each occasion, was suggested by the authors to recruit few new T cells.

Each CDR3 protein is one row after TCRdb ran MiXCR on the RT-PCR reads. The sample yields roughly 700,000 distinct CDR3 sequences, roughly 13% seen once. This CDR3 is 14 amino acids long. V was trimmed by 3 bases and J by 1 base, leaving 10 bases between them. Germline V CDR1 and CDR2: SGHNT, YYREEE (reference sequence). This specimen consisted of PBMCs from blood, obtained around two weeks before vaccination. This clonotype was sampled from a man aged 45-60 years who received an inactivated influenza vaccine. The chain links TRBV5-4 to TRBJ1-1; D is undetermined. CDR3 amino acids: CASSWAGRNTEAFF. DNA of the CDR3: TGTGCCAGCAGCTGGGCGGGAAGGAACACTGAAGCTTTCTTT.